This TCR beta chain was sequenced during a study of cytotoxic CD8 clonotypes in ibrutinib-treated CLL. Background on the study: Patients gave response samples after a median around 11 months of treatment, range 6 to 36.

Only a few counts were recorded for this clone. The V gene lost 0 bases and the J gene lost 15 bases, with 12 bases spanning the gap. CDR1 is SQVTM and CDR2 is ANQGSEA in the germline V gene. The CDR3 length is 11 residues. Clones were read by immunoSEQ multiplex PCR, and TCRdb kept only the in-frame ones, dropping some. This sample has fewer than 400,000 clones, with under 70% found just once. Specimen: PBMCs, collected after 36 months of ibrutinib treatment. The chain joins TRBV29-1 to TRBJ2-1; D is uncertain. The origin of this receptor is a human donor with chronic lymphocytic leukemia. The DNA for the CDR3 is TGCAGCGTTGAAGACTTCAGTCATGGGTTCTTC. It is translated as CSVEDFSHGFF.